This T cell receptor beta chain was recovered during a study of blood T cells in healthy people across ages (dated by TCRdb to between 2014 and 2017). Some background on the complete study: In model experiments, template switching captured roughly one uniquely barcoded TCR beta cDNA molecule for every two T cells. Using deep sequencing normalized with unique cDNA molecular identifiers, the study measured how TCR beta repertoire diversity changes with age. Donors were grouped into four age groups: young (average approximately 15 years), middle-aged (39), aged (over 55) and long-lived (about 82). The study analyzed two additional independent replicas of 1 million unique cDNA reads from the same blood draw for two donors, one aged 18 to 29 and one aged 80 or older. General conclusions and limits of the study: Because profiling used bulk unsorted PBMCs, naive and antigen-experienced compartments could not be compared conclusively. Because donor CMV infection status was unknown, age-related changes in expanded clonotypes were potentially confounded. As age increased, observed TCR beta diversity per million T cells dropped in a roughly linear way, and a significant reduction was already evident by age roughly 36. There was a strong correlation between observed TCR beta diversity and the percentage of naive T cells measured by flow cytometry. Estimates of total diversity from one million sequenced T cells were regarded as lower bounds and underestimates. Compared with the aged group, the long-lived group had more naive CD4+ T cells, fewer expanded clones and increased TCR diversity, a pattern suggesting age selection.

Systemically healthy Caucasian individuals from Russia, 35 to 50 in total and aged roughly 6 to 100 years, were included as donors. Each donor gave about 9.2 milliliters of peripheral blood, drawn into EDTA-treated Vacutainer tubes. Ficoll-Paque density-gradient centrifugation was used to isolate PBMCs, with at least 7 million obtained per sample. Total RNA was extracted from PBMCs with Trizol reagent, with at least 6 micrograms obtained per sample. For every donor, flow cytometry on a PBMC aliquot measured the percentage of naive CD45RAhigh/CD27high T cells. Regarding this clonotype: The specificity of this receptor is unknown. Base qualities were left out, and no much larger clone turns up one base away.

The library relied on 5' RACE. The sequencer listed for this sample is Illumina HiSeq 2500. A second PCR of about 6 to 11 cycles was run with a J-beta primer mix and a sample-barcoded 5' primer. Each TCR beta cDNA molecule received a unique molecular identifier from a template-switch 5' adaptor carrying 12 random nucleotides. Each sample yielded at least 2.5 million CDR3-containing paired-end reads. The Mint cDNA synthesis kit, primed by a TRBC-specific oligonucleotide, was used to synthesize first-strand cDNA from all RNA. Following uracil-DNA glycosylase treatment, a first 18-cycle PCR with universal primers M1SS and BC2_uni_R was performed on all cDNA. In the authors' own workflow: Each sample was normalized by randomly selecting 1 million high-quality reads, each carrying a distinct molecular identifier. Instead of being binned into consensus sequences, reads that shared molecular identifiers were thrown out. CDR3 identification, clonotype clustering and error correction used MiTCR with a Q25 quality threshold and the strictest error-elimination algorithm. A nonparametric unseen species model using Euler transformation provided a lower-bound estimate of total TCR beta diversity. The raw public reads went through TCRdb reprocessing: fastp at Q25, MiXCR clone calling, in-frame beta chains kept. Every distinct CDR3 protein forms one entry, paired with its most common genes and DNA. None of the V and J calls come from the authors' own analysis; TCRdb made them. For this sample there are 800,000 or so distinct CDR3 sequences; around 25% appear just once. Of the sample, under 4.5% is held by the ten largest clones.

Inclusive of the bounding cysteine and phenylalanine, the CDR3 is 15 residues long. Of the read, only the CDR3 DNA is kept; its 45 bases are in frame from base 1. Looking up the germline V gene yields CDR1 MDHEN and CDR2 SYDVKM. Trimming accounts for 7 bases at V and 8 bases at J, while the number of junction bases matched to no gene is 10. These sequences were also reported in another study, on T cells of mothers and their children. As the second publication notes: The donors were nine systemically healthy Caucasian individuals, made up of three mothers and their six children. cDNA synthesis used all of the extracted RNA, with around 1.4 ug of RNA in each 15 ul reaction. Sample barcodes and 2-4 random nucleotides were added via the M1S primer in the second PCR. Each mother yielded over 9 million TCR beta CDR3 reads and each child 2.5 million to 3 million reads. Thymic selection similarly shapes TCR recombination output in related and unrelated pairs, with minor effect from inherited differences. Normalized repertoire overlap was always slightly but never significantly higher in related than unrelated mother-child pairs. With a sensitivity of 90 to 100 clones per million clonotypes, no persistent microchimeric T cell clones were detected. Deep NGS was used in the study to compare the TCR beta repertoires of mothers and children and to look for features that separate related mother-child pairs from unrelated individuals. Mothers averaged 40 +/- 4 years of age and children averaged around 10 +/- 4 years. Libraries were sequenced on Illumina HiSeq 2000 with 100+100 nt paired-end reads after adapter ligation with NEBNext reagents. To prevent cross-contamination, the mother and child libraries were prepared a month apart and were sequenced in separate runs. Each donor had between roughly 450,000 and 2,100,000 distinct TCR beta clonotypes identified. Naive TCR beta clonotypes were estimated from low-frequency clonotypes matched to each donor's FACS-determined naive share, without sorting.

Recombination connected TRBV28 to TRBJ2-2, and TRBD2 aligns with 10 junction nucleotides. Sequences were obtained from blood. This TCR came from a boy aged 5 to 17 in good health. The DNA reads as follows: TGTGCCAGCATGTCTAGCGGGAGTGGAAAAGGGGAGCTGTTTTTT. This yields the protein CASMSSGSGKGELFF. Reference TRBV28 and TRBJ2-2 proteins supply the regions before and after the CDR3; the full variable domain is: DVKVTQSSRYLVKRTGEKVFLECVQDMDHENMFWYRQDPGLGLRLIYFSYDVKMKEKGDIPEGYSVSREKKERFSLILESASTNQTSMYLCASMSSGSGKGELFFGEGSRLTVL.